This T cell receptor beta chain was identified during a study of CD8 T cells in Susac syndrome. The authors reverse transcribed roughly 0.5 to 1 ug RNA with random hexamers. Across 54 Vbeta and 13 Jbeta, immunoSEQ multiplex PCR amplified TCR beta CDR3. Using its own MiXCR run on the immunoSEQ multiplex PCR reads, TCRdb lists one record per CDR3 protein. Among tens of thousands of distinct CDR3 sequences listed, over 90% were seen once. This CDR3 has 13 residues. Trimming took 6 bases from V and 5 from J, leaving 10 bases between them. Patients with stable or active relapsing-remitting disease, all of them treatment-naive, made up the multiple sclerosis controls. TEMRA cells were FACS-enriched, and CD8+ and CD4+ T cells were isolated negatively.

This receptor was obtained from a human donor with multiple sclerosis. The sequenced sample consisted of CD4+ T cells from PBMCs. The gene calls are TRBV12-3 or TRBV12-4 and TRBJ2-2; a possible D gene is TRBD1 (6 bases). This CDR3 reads CASRNRDTGELFF. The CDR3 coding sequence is TGTGCCAGCAGAAACAGGGATACCGGGGAGCTGTTTTTT.